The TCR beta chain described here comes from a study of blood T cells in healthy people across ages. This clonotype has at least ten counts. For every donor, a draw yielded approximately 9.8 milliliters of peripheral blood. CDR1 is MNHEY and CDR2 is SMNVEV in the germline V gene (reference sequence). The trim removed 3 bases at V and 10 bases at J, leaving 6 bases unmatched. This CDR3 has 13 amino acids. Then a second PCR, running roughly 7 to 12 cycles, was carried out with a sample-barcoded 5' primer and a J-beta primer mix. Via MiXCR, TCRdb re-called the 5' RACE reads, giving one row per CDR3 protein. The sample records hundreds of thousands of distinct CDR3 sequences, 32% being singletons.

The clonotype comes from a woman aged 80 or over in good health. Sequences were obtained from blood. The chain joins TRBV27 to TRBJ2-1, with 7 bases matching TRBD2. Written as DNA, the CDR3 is TGTGCCAGCAGTTTTGGACTAGTCGAGGAGCAGTTCTTC. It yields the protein CASSFGLVEEQFF.